The T cell receptor beta chain under discussion was sequenced for a study of T cells in Graves' hyperthyroidism and ophthalmopathy. In its sample, this clonotype was seen many times. Authors of the study amplified TCR beta CDR3 regions from RNA transcripts. First-round RT-PCR targeting the TCR CDR3 was performed with the HTBI primer set. TCRdb fed the multiplex PCR reads into MiXCR, producing one record per CDR3 protein. The profile covers 300,000 to 450,000 distinct CDR3 sequences, with roughly 13% appearing a single time and less than 25% taken by the ten largest. Germline loops: CDR1 MNHNS, CDR2 SASEGT. CDR3 size: 16 residues. Trimming removed 4 bases from V and 0 bases from J; junction bases left unmatched: 8.

Sequenced sample: blood. V is TRBV6-1 and J is TRBJ2-7, with 8 bases that match TRBD1. This TCR derives from a man younger than 40 with Graves' hyperthyroidism that later progressed to Graves' ophthalmopathy. CDR3 residues: CASSVPSDRASYEQYF. Written as DNA, the CDR3 is TGTGCCAGCAGTGTTCCATCGGACAGGGCCTCCTACGAGCAGTACTTC.